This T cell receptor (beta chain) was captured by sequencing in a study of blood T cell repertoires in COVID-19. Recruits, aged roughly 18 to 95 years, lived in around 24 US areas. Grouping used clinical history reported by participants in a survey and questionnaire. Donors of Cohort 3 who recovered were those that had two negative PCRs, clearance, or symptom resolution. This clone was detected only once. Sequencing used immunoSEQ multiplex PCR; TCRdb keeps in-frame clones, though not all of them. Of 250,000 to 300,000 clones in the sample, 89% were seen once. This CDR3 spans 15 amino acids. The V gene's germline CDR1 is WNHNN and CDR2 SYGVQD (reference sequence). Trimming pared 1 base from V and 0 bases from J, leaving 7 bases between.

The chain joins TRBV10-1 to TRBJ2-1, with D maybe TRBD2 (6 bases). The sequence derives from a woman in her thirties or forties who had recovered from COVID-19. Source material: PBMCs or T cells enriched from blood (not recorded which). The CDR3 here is CASSEYGSSYNEQFF. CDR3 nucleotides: TGCGCCAGCAGTGAGTACGGGAGCTCCTACAATGAGCAGTTCTTC.